This TCR beta chain derives from a study of PD-L1 blockade in urothelial cancer (dated by TCRdb to about 2017). In terms of the full investigation: Every patient began therapy in about 2014 and was given atezolizumab 1,200 mg intravenously every 3 weeks. About nine tenths of the roughly 29 patients were males with bladder-origin urothelial cancer, and about 60% of the 29 reported a prior smoking history. Patients had an ECOG performance status of 0 or 1 and had received between 0 and 3 prior chemotherapy regimens. Blood samples were analyzed at two time points: 3 weeks after treatment start (second dose) and 6 weeks after treatment start. Blood samples yielded a median of around 150,000 T cells and approximately 83,000 unique TCRs, with median clonality 0.080. The study was an exploratory multi-omic analysis of somatic, immune and clinical correlates of response to PD-L1 blockade with atezolizumab in urothelial cancer. TCR sequencing covered pretreatment tumor samples and matched, serially collected peripheral blood taken before and after atezolizumab treatment. Durable clinical benefit meant progression-free survival longer than 6 months, and TCR features were also tested against progression-free and overall survival. In the same patients who had TCR sequencing, pretreatment tumors also underwent whole exome sequencing and RNA sequencing. Durable clinical benefit was achieved by nine patients but not by the remaining 20. Around 29 patients had pretreatment blood TCR-seq, approximately 24 had at least one posttreatment blood collection, and approximately 24 had tumor TCR-seq.

A word on this clone: What antigen it recognizes has not been identified. No per-base quality is available; no much larger clone lies one base away.

To estimate absolute template abundance from read counts, synthetic TCR analog templates were spiked into each PCR. Using the immunoSEQ assay, TCRbeta CDR3 regions were amplified from genomic DNA with bias-controlled V and J gene primers. Sequencing of rearranged TCRbeta segments was done at approximately 20X coverage. From the authors' description of their analysis: Sequencing errors were corrected by clustering and CDR3s were annotated against IMGT to assign V, D and J genes. Only productive TCRbeta rearrangements were used in downstream analyses, excluding out-of-frame or stop-codon sequences. Clonality was computed as one minus Shannon entropy normalized by the log of the number of unique productive sequences. Fisher's exact test with Benjamini-Hochberg correction, at a threshold of adjusted p below 0.01, was used to find clones that differed between time points or between blood and tumor. TCRdb stores this immuneACCESS table with in-frame sequences only. Part of the clones is absent; in the studies checked, under half of the shortfall reflects unresolved V genes, and no reason is known for the rest. The D gene and trimming were derived from the DNA, and the V and J assignments and clone size from that table. The sample table lists fewer than 45,000 clones, 65% to 85% of them with a count of one. The top ten clonotypes cover approximately 16% of the sample.

V was cut back by 0 bases and J by 8 bases, leaving a gap of 16 bases between them. The cysteine opens and the phenylalanine closes a CDR3 of 15 amino acids. CDR3 DNA only is kept here, 45 bases in frame from base 1. For CDR1 and CDR2, the germline V gene lists LGHNA and YSLEER. A cohort of around 29 patients with locally advanced or metastatic urothelial carcinoma, treated at Memorial Sloan Kettering on a trial protocol, was included. Peripheral blood mononuclear cells were collected pretreatment and during treatment, with between 1 and 8 total time points obtained per patient. The Qiagen DNeasy Blood extraction kit was used to purify genomic DNA from total PBMCs and tumor samples. Collected pretreatment and during treatment, PBMCs were isolated and stored as previously described. What the authors observed across the whole study: At 3 weeks after the start of treatment, tumor-associated TCR clones in peripheral blood had expanded more in patients with durable benefit (n ≈ 20, p = 0.022). Because the sample size was small (n of about 30) and many of the analyses were exploratory, the results are meant to be hypothesis-generating. Improved progression-free and overall survival was found to be associated with pretreatment peripheral blood TCR clonality below the median.

This TCR was recovered from a man aged 55 to 70 with urothelial cancer. Here the sequenced sample was PBMCs, taken around atezolizumab (anti-PD-L1) treatment. In this chain, TRBV4-3 is recombined with TRBJ1-2, with a weak D call of TRBD1 (6 bases match). The CDR3 protein is CASSQEGEYRAGYTF. In nucleotide form, the sequence is TGCGCCAGCAGCCAAGAGGGGGAATACAGGGCCGGCTACACCTTC.